The rows below give T cell receptor beta chains drawn from one sample of a study of T cells in Graves' hyperthyroidism and ophthalmopathy. TCRdb recomputed calls from the multiplex PCR reads with MiXCR, one row per CDR3 protein. This sample has over 700,000 distinct CDR3 sequences, with 38% found just once. Material for sequencing was blood. Every receptor here comes from a man aged 18 to 30 with Graves' hyperthyroidism. The CDR3 runs from the conserved cysteine through the conserved F or W. D genes are given only for firm matches. Size values are once, few and many counts, or a class for expanded clones, and some rows have none.

TRBD2 | TRBJ2-5 | TRBV20-1 | NA | TGCAGTGCCAACGGGAGGGCAGTGACCCAGTACTTC | CSANGRAVTQYF
NA | TRBJ2-7 | TRBV29-1 | NA | TGCAGCGTTTTAGGGGAATTCAGCCCCTACGAGCAGTACTTC | CSVLGEFSPYEQYF
NA | TRBJ2-2 | TRBV14 | few | TGTGCCAGCAGCCACGGGGGCGGGCTGTTTTTT | CASSHGGGLFF
NA | TRBJ1-1 | TRBV2 | few | TGTGCCAGCAGCCTATCTGGGGTGGAGGAAGCTTTCTTT | CASSLSGVEEAFF
NA | TRBJ2-5 | TRBV9 | NA | TGTGCCAGCAGCGTAGAAGGGGGGCAAGGCGGGGAGACCCAGTACTTC | CASSVEGGQGGETQYF
NA | TRBJ2-5 | TRBV14 | NA | TGTGCCAGCAGCCAACACCCTGGGGGCGGGTCCCAAGAGACCCAGTACTTC | CASSQHPGGGSQETQYF
NA | TRBJ1-2 | TRBV6-5 | many | TGTGCCAGCAGTTACTTGGCCTCGGATAACTATGGCTACACCTTC | CASSYLASDNYGYTF
NA | TRBJ2-6 | TRBV29-1 | many | TGCAGCGTTGAGCCGATCGGCTCTGGGGCCAACGTCCTGACTTTC | CSVEPIGSGANVLTF
NA | TRBJ2-7 | TRBV12-3/TRBV12-4 | NA | TGTGCCAGCAGCCAAATGGCCTACGAGCAGTACTTC | CASSQMAYEQYF
TRBD1 | TRBJ1-3 | TRBV11-2 | NA | TGTGCCAGCAGCTTCCAACCAGGGGGCAATGGAAACACCATATATTTT | CASSFQPGGNGNTIYF
TRBD2 | TRBJ2-1 | TRBV7-3 | NA | TGTGCCAGCAGCTTAATGGTAGCGGGAGAGGTCAATGAGCAGTTCTTC | CASSLMVAGEVNEQFF
NA | TRBJ1-5 | TRBV20-1 | few | TGCAGTGCTAGTGCGCGGGGGGATAGCAATCAGCCCCAGCATTTT | CSASARGDSNQPQHF
NA | TRBJ1-1 | TRBV5-8 | few | TGTGCCAGCAGCTTGCAGGGGATTGGGTACACTGAAGCTTTCTTT | CASSLQGIGYTEAFF
NA | TRBJ2-7 | TRBV20-1 | many | TGCAGTGCTGCGCGCCTGGGGTATTACGAGCAGTACTTC | CSAARLGYYEQYF
TRBD1 | TRBJ2-5 | TRBV15 | NA | TGTGCCACCAGCAGGGACAGGGGACGAGAAGAGACCCAGTACTTC | CATSRDRGREETQYF
TRBD1 | TRBJ2-7 | TRBV7-9 | NA | TGTGCCAGCAGCCCCCCCGGCCGGACAGGGATGGTCGAGCAGTACTTC | CASSPPGRTGMVEQYF
NA | TRBJ1-1 | TRBV11-2 | NA | TGTGCCAGCAGCTCAACAAACAGGAACACTGAAGCTTTCTTT | CASSSTNRNTEAFF
NA | TRBJ1-5 | TRBV20-1 | few | TGCAGTGCTAGTGGCCGCGTAAGCAATCAGCCCCAGCATTTT | CSASGRVSNQPQHF
NA | TRBJ2-2 | TRBV27 | NA | TGTGCCAGCAGACCGTTTACCGGGGAGCTGTTTTTT | CASRPFTGELFF
TRBD1 | TRBJ1-4 | TRBV7-9 | many | TGTGCCAGCAGGCCTACAGGGGGAATGGCTGAAAAACTGTTTTTT | CASRPTGGMAEKLFF
TRBD1 | TRBJ1-5 | TRBV5-6 | NA | TGTGCCAGCAGCTTGGGACAGGGGGCTGGCAATCAGCCCCAGCATTTT | CASSLGQGAGNQPQHF
NA | TRBJ1-1 | TRBV19 | NA | TGTGCCAGTAGTCCGGCCGGGACCGGGAACACTGAAGCTTTCTTT | CASSPAGTGNTEAFF
NA | TRBJ2-7 | TRBV7-8 | NA | TGTGCCAGCAGCCCTAGGGGGGGGTCGGGCTCCTACGAGCAGTACTTC | CASSPRGGSGSYEQYF
TRBD1 | TRBJ2-7 | TRBV19 | many | TGTGCCAGTAGTATGGACCGGGACAGGGGGCTCGAGCAGTACTTC | CASSMDRDRGLEQYF
NA | TRBJ1-4 | TRBV4-3 | NA | TGCGCCAGCAGCCCGTACGGGACACCAATTGAAAAACTGTTTTTT | CASSPYGTPIEKLFF
TRBD2 | TRBJ2-5 | TRBV7-2 | NA | TGTGCCAGCAGCCAACGGGGGGGAGGAAGTCAAGAGACCCAGTACTTC | CASSQRGGGSQETQYF
NA | TRBJ2-7 | TRBV5-1 | few | TGCGCCAGCAGCTTGAGGTTAGACTGGGATCGAATGTACGAGCAGTACTTC | CASSLRLDWDRMYEQYF
TRBD1 | TRBJ2-6 | TRBV12-3/TRBV12-4 | NA | TGTGCCAGCAGACAGAACAGGGGGCACGGGGCCAACGTCCTGACTTTC | CASRQNRGHGANVLTF
NA | TRBJ1-1 | TRBV25-1 | NA | TGTGCCAGCAGTGGGGTATTACACCGTGAAGCTTTCTTT | CASSGVLHREAFF
NA | TRBJ2-5 | TRBV4-3 | few | TGCGCCAGCAGCCAATTTACAGGGTCCGGGACCCAGTACTTC | CASSQFTGSGTQYF
TRBD1 | TRBJ1-1 | TRBV19 | NA | TGTGCCAGTCGCTACAGGGGAGATGGGACTGAAGCTTTCTTT | CASRYRGDGTEAFF
NA | TRBJ1-5 | TRBV29-1 | many | TGCAGCGTCCTAGAACAGGTAAATCAGCCCCAGCATTTT | CSVLEQVNQPQHF
TRBD2 | TRBJ2-5 | TRBV29-1 | NA | TGCAGTTTTATAGCGGGAGAGACCCAGTACTTC | CSFIAGETQYF
NA | TRBJ2-7 | TRBV7-9 | many | TGTGCCAGCAGCCAGGAGCTCTACGAGCAGTACTTC | CASSQELYEQYF
TRBD1 | TRBJ2-6 | TRBV2 | NA | TGTGCCAGCAGTGGGTACGGGACAGGGTTTGAGGGGGTGGCTGGGGCCAACGTCCTGACTTTC | CASSGYGTGFEGVAGANVLTF
NA | TRBJ1-1 | TRBV7-2 | few | TGTGCCAGCAGCTTCGGAACAGGGAATGCCTGGACTGAAGCTTTCTTT | CASSFGTGNAWTEAFF
NA | TRBJ1-1 | TRBV7-9 | many | TGTGCCAGCAGCTTCCATGGGCGCAATGAAGCTTTCTTT | CASSFHGRNEAFF
TRBD1 | TRBJ1-6 | TRBV7-9 | many | TGTGCCAGCAGCTTAGCTGACAGGGGAACCTCACCCCTCCACTTT | CASSLADRGTSPLHF
NA | TRBJ1-1 | TRBV19 | NA | TGTGCCAGTAGTATAGATTTGTTAGGGGGGAACACTGAAGCTTTCTTT | CASSIDLLGGNTEAFF
TRBD2 | TRBJ2-7 | TRBV2 | many | TGTGCCAGCAGCATTCTAGCGGCCTACGAGCAGTACTTC | CASSILAAYEQYF
TRBD1 | TRBJ1-2 | TRBV19 | NA | TGTGCCAGTAGCCCACGCAACCGGGACAGGGGTAATGGCTACACCTTC | CASSPRNRDRGNGYTF
NA | TRBJ1-4 | TRBV5-1 | many | TGCGCCAGCAGCTTGGACCCCAGTAGAGGTGAAAAACTGTTTTTT | CASSLDPSRGEKLFF
NA | TRBJ1-1 | TRBV27 | NA | TGTGCCAGCAGTTTAATGGGTGGGGCTGAAGCTTTCTTT | CASSLMGGAEAFF
NA | TRBJ1-1 | TRBV10-3 | NA | TGTGCCACCAGTCAAGTCAAGGGGCACACTGAAGCTTTCTTT | CATSQVKGHTEAFF
NA | TRBJ1-6 | TRBV2 | NA | TGTGCCAGCAGCAACGAGGGGCCGAATTCACCCCTCCACTTT | CASSNEGPNSPLHF
NA | TRBJ1-1 | TRBV19 | many | TGTGCCAGCAGCTCACAGGGAGACACTGAAGCTTTCTTT | CASSSQGDTEAFF
TRBD1 | TRBJ1-2 | TRBV7-2 | few | TGTGCCAGCAGCTCTTACAGGGGTGGGGTATTTGGCTACACCTTC | CASSSYRGGVFGYTF
NA | TRBJ1-2 | TRBV12-3/TRBV12-4 | NA | TGTGCCAGCAGTTTAAGGGAGGACGACTATGGCTACACCTTC | CASSLREDDYGYTF
TRBD2 | TRBJ2-5 | TRBV19 | few | TGTGCCAGTAGTGCTACTACTAGCGGCCAAGAGACCCAGTACTTC | CASSATTSGQETQYF
TRBD1 | TRBJ2-5 | TRBV4-1 | NA | TGCGCCAGCCGGGGGACCGGGACAGGGCTGAGGGAGACCCAGTACTTC | CASRGTGTGLRETQYF
TRBD2 | TRBJ2-7 | TRBV5-4 | NA | TGTGCCAGCAGCGCTGCCCGGGGGGGATCCTACGAGCAGTACTTC | CASSAARGGSYEQYF
NA | TRBJ2-5 | TRBV11-3 | few | TGTGCCAGCAGCGGTAAACCCGGAGAGACCCAGTACTTC | CASSGKPGETQYF
NA | TRBJ2-5 | TRBV19 | few | TGTGCCAGTAGTAATCCCCGAACGGAGAAAGAGACCCAGTACTTC | CASSNPRTEKETQYF